Detailed here is one T cell receptor beta chain. Its antigen is still unknown. Here immunoSEQ multiplex PCR was the method, and the copy in TCRdb shows in-frame clones only, minus some. The table has 30,000 to 40,000 clones, around 83% seen once. Germline values: CDR1 MNHNY, CDR2 SVGAGI (reference sequence). V was shortened by 7 bases and J by 0 bases, with 11 bases between the two germline ends. CDR3 length: 14 residues. The data originate from a study of graft-versus-host responses after intestinal transplantation. Study at large: Multivisceral, liver-intestinal, or isolated intestinal grafts were transplanted into recipients. Anti-thymocyte globulin induction was given to all recipients, followed by tacrolimus and steroids for around 3 years.

Whole-study findings and limits: The study found high graft-versus-host to host-versus-graft clonal ratios in allografts of patients with graft-donor T cell macrochimerism. Among circulating GvH clones, peak levels were associated with early post-transplant declines in HvG clones.

This sequence was found in a human patient who received an intestinal transplant, so some T cells may come from the graft donor. The sample here was PBMCs, taken 1,000 to 1,200 days after transplant. The chain employs TRBV6-6 and TRBJ2-3; D is perhaps TRBD2 (5 bases). DNA of the CDR3: TGTGCCAGCACCGGACTTGTAAGCACAGATACGCAGTATTTT. Protein sequence: CASTGLVSTDTQYF.